This passage covers 22 T cell receptor beta chains from one sample sequenced in a study of blood T cells in healthy people across ages. A second roughly 6 to 12 cycle PCR used barcoded and J-beta primers. TCRdb redid the calling of the 5' RACE reads with MiXCR, one entry per CDR3 protein. The top ten hold around 0.75% of the sample, which has 1 million or so distinct CDR3 sequences, under 30% seen once. This sample also belongs to another study, concerning T cells of mothers and their children.

Sample: blood. The receptors shown here come from a girl aged 2-10 years in good health.

In this sample, this clonotype turned up a few times. The chain uses TRBV29-1 and TRBJ1-1; D not certain. The V gene's germline CDR1 is SQVTM and CDR2 ANQGSEA. V lost 5 bases, J lost 0 bases, and 7 bases lay in between. The CDR3 length is 12 residues. The CDR3 loop is CSVSTLNTEAFF. In DNA form, the CDR3 reads TGCAGCGTTTCGACCCTGAACACTGAAGCTTTCTTT.

The chain couples TRBV7-2 to TRBJ1-3; the match to TRBD1 covers 7 bases. The length of the CDR3 is 16 residues. V was pared by 3 bases and J by 6 bases, with 11 bases of the junction left unmatched. Germline V gene lookup returns CDR1 SGHTA and CDR2 FQGNSA. The CDR3 DNA follows: TGTGCCAGCAGCTTCGTGACAGGGTCGTCCGAAAACACCATATATTTT. Its protein product is CASSFVTGSSENTIYF.

The chain has TRBV7-9 and TRBJ2-5; D gene unclear. V was cut by 0 bases and J by 4 bases, with 12 bases left in between. CDR1 is SEHNR and CDR2 is FQNEAQ in the germline V gene (reference sequence). The CDR3 runs 15 residues. The DNA for the CDR3 is TGTGCCAGCAGCTTAGCGAAGCTAATGGGAGAGACCCAGTACTTC. As protein: CASSLAKLMGETQYF.

The genes are TRBV29-1 and TRBJ2-5, with D unclear. The V end was cut by 7 bases, the J end by 5 bases, with 17 bases between. Germline V gives CDR1 SQVTM, CDR2 ANQGSEA. This CDR3 comprises 13 residues. DNA of the CDR3: TGCAGCGCCATGGGTTGGGTGGAGGAGACCCAGTACTTC. Translating gives CSAMGWVEETQYF.

The chain has TRBV9 and TRBJ2-3; the match to TRBD2 covers 10 bases. Trimming took 4 bases from V and 2 from J; bases not matched to a gene: 4. The CDR3 totals 15 residues. CDR1 and CDR2 from the germline V gene are SGDLS and YYNGEE. In nucleotides, the CDR3 is TGTGCCAGCAGCCCTAGCGGGAGCCCCACAGATACGCAGTATTTT. This encodes CASSPSGSPTDTQYF.

Only a few counts were recorded for this clonotype. The chain carries TRBV10-3 and TRBJ2-1, with TRBD2 identical over 13 bases. J gave up 8 bases and V 3 bases, and 16 bases lay outside the gene matches. In germline, CDR1 is ENHRY, CDR2 SYGVKD. This CDR3 contains 19 residues. The DNA for the CDR3 is TGTGCCATCAGTGACCTTGGACTAGCGGGGGCCCTACTGGGACATGAGCAGTTCTTC. Translating gives CAISDLGLAGALLGHEQFF.

This clonotype was counted between two and nine times. This chain joins TRBV11-2 and TRBJ2-5; D possibly corresponds to TRBD2 (6 bases). Looked up from germline, CDR1 is SGHAT and CDR2 is FQNNGV. The V end was cut by 0 bases, the J end by 5 bases, with 10 bases between. The CDR3 totals 14 residues. The CDR3 bases are TGTGCCAGCAGCTTAGATGTTGGAGGGGAGACCCAGTACTTC. Its protein product is CASSLDVGGETQYF.

This chain uses TRBV7-8 with TRBJ2-2; tentative D call: TRBD2 (6 bases). CDR1 is SGHVS, CDR2 FQNEAQ, per germline. This CDR3 has 15 residues. Trimming removed 5 bases at V and 4 bases at J, with 14 bases between. The CDR3 region is CASSHVTSSTGELFF. The CDR3 DNA reads TGTGCCAGCAGCCACGTGACTAGTTCCACCGGGGAGCTGTTTTTT.

The J gene is TRBJ2-5, the V gene TRBV3-1; D perhaps matches TRBD2 (6 bases). Gene TRBJ2-7 matches the end of the DNA better, so the J call may be wrong. Per germline, CDR1 LGHDT and CDR2 YNNKEL (reference sequence). The CDR3 extends over 13 amino acids. The CDR3 spells CASSHRGVHEQYF. The CDR3 coding sequence is TGTGCCAGCAGCCACCGCGGGGTCCACGAGCAGTACTTC.

In this sample, this clonotype turned up a few times. V and J are TRBV7-9 and TRBJ2-7, with D possibly matching TRBD2 (5 bases). Germline CDR1 reads SEHNR; CDR2 reads FQNEAQ (reference sequence). V was trimmed by 6 bases and J by 5 bases, leaving 17 bases between them. The CDR3 extends over 14 amino acids. The CDR3 sequence is CASSSTRGPHEQYF. In DNA form, the CDR3 reads TGTGCCAGCAGTTCAACTAGAGGCCCCCACGAGCAGTACTTC.

The chain joins TRBV7-6 to TRBJ2-6; D is ambiguous. This CDR3 region has 14 residues. V gave up 4 bases and J gave up 2 bases, with 6 bases separating them. In germline, CDR1 is SGHVS, CDR2 FNYEAQ. The CDR3 nucleotides are TGTGCCAGCAGCTACCCCACTGGGGCCAACGTCCTGACTTTC. Protein: CASSYPTGANVLTF.

A remark on this clonotype: At one end the junction does not follow the germline gene, possibly because of a read error. The J gene is TRBJ2-1, the V gene TRBV7-8, with TRBD2 matching over 10 bases. Germline V gives CDR1 SGHVS, CDR2 FQNEAQ. This CDR3 comprises 16 residues. CDR3 protein: CASSLAGEKSYNEQFF. CDR3 nucleotides: TGTGCCAGCAGCCTAGCGGGAGAAAAGTCCTACAATGAGCAGTTCTTC.

The table lists this clonotype with a few counts. The J gene is TRBJ2-1, the V gene TRBV29-1; no clear D gene. CDR1 and CDR2 (germline): SQVTM, ANQGSEA. V lost 3 bases and J lost 10, with 4 bases in between. This CDR3 is built from 9 residues. The CDR3 DNA reads TGCAGCGTTGACCGCGAGCAGTTCTTC. It specifies CSVDREQFF.

The V gene is TRBV27, the J gene TRBJ2-7; D is unclear. The CDR3 extends over 17 amino acids. Germline CDR1 MNHEY, CDR2 SMNVEV (reference sequence). Trimming left V 0 bases short and J 5 bases short, with 20 bases between. CDR3 amino acids: CASSLSRGGGGLNEQYF. The CDR3 DNA is TGTGCCAGCAGTTTATCCCGAGGTGGTGGTGGTTTGAACGAGCAGTACTTC.

This clonotype was counted only a few times. The chain carries TRBV6-1 and TRBJ1-5, with D possibly being TRBD1 (6 bases). CDR1 is MNHNS, CDR2 SASEGT, per germline. This CDR3 region has 16 residues. Trimming took 6 bases from V and 7 from J, leaving 22 bases between them. CDR3 in amino acids: CASRSLAGHLIQPQHF. CDR3 DNA sequence: TGTGCCAGCAGATCGTTAGCGGGACACCTTATACAGCCCCAGCATTTT.

This chain uses TRBV19 with TRBJ1-1; D gene ambiguous. Germline CDR1 reads LNHDA; CDR2 reads SQIVND (reference sequence). The CDR3 extends over 15 amino acids. Between the trimmed V and J ends, which lost 11 bases and 0 bases, there was a span of 19 bases. The CDR3 here is CACSGQTLMNTEAFF. The CDR3 DNA follows: TGTGCCTGCTCCGGGCAGACTTTAATGAACACTGAAGCTTTCTTT.

The V and J genes are TRBV20-1 and TRBJ2-3; 9 bases align to TRBD2. Trimming took 5 bases from V and 0 from J; bases not matched to a gene: 9. The CDR3 spans 16 residues. Germline values: CDR1 DFQATT, CDR2 SNEGSKA (reference sequence). In nucleotides, the CDR3 is TGCAGTGCTGGCCCCCCAACTAGCGGGAGCACAGATACGCAGTATTTT. Translated: CSAGPPTSGSTDTQYF.

This rearrangement joins TRBV7-8 to TRBJ2-3; 12 nucleotides line up with TRBD2. Trimming took 6 bases from V and 0 from J; bases not matched to a gene: 7. The CDR3 spans 17 residues. The germline CDR1 and CDR2 sequences are SGHVS and FQNEAQ. CDR3 nucleotides: TGTGCCAGCAGGCCCCGACTAGCGGGAGCGAGCACAGATACGCAGTATTTT. This sequence encodes CASRPRLAGASTDTQYF. The variable domain in full, completed from reference TRBV7-8 and TRBJ2-3, reads GAGVSQSPRYKVAKRGQDVALRCDPISGHVSLFWYQQALGQGPEFLTYFQNEAQLDKSGLPSDRFFAERPEGSVSTLKIQRTQQEDSAVYLCASRPRLAGASTDTQYFGPGTRLTVL.

This clonotype was counted between two and nine times. The rearrangement joins TRBV6-5 to TRBJ1-1, with a weak D call TRBD1 (6 bases). V lost 3 bases and J lost 8, with 13 bases in between. CDR3 length: 13 amino acids. Germline CDR1 MNHEY, CDR2 SVGAGI. In DNA, the CDR3 is TGTGCCAGCAGTTATGACCTAGGACAGGAAGCTTTCTTT. Residues: CASSYDLGQEAFF.

The sample holds a few counts of this clonotype. The chain carries TRBV29-1 and TRBJ2-5, with D tentatively TRBD1 or TRBD2 (6 bases each). Germline loops: CDR1 SQVTM, CDR2 ANQGSEA. CDR3 length: 15 residues. V lost 1 base, J lost 1 base, and 13 bases lay in between. CDR3 loop: CSVEGGWGAQETQYF. The CDR3 DNA sequence: TGCAGCGTTGAAGGGGGATGGGGGGCCCAAGAGACCCAGTACTTC.

This clonotype has just a few counts. The genes are TRBV7-3 and TRBJ2-1, with TRBD2 matching 8 bases. Germline trimming cut 4 bases from V and 5 bases from J; bases unmatched to any gene: 4. Germline loops: CDR1 SGHTA, CDR2 FQGTGA. The CDR3 runs to 14 residues. The CDR3 DNA follows: TGTGCCAGCAGCTCTCTTAGCGGGGACAATGAGCAGTTCTTC. Protein sequence: CASSSLSGDNEQFF.

The gene calls are TRBV4-1 and TRBJ2-1; D is ambiguous. The germline gives CDR1 MGHRA, CDR2 YSYEKL. Trimming took 5 bases from V and 13 from J, leaving 12 bases between them. The CDR3 runs to 11 residues. In nucleotides, the CDR3 is TGCGCCAGCAGCGAAACCGGGCCCCAGTTCTTC. Amino acids: CASSETGPQFF.